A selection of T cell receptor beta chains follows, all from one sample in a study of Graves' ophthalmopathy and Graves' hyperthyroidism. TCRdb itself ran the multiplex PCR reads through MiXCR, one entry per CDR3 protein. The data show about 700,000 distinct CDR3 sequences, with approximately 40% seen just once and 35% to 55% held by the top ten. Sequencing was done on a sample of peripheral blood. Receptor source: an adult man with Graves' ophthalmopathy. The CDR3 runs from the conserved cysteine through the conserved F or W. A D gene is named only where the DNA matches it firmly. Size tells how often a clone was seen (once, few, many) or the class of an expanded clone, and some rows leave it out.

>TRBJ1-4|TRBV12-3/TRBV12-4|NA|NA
TGTGCCAGCAGGGACGGCCGGACAGACAACCTAGCCGGACGTGGTGAAAAACTGTTTTTT
CASRDGRTDNLAGRGEKLFF
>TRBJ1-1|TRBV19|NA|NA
TGTGCCAGTAGTATTGGGGGGTCTGGGAACACTGAAGCTTTCTTT
CASSIGGSGNTEAFF
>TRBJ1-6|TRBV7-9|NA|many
TGTGCCAGCAGCTTAGGCTTAGGGGTCGATTCACCCCTCCACTTT
CASSLGLGVDSPLHF
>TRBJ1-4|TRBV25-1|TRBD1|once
TGTGCCAGCAGGGAGACAGGGATGGAAGAAAAACTGTTTTTT
CASRETGMEEKLFF
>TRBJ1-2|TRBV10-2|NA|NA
TGCGCCAGCGGGCAGAACCAGGGATTCGGCTATGGCTACACCTTC
CASGQNQGFGYGYTF
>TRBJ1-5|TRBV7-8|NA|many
TGTGCCAGCAGCTTATTTCAGTCCAATCAGCCCCAGCATTTT
CASSLFQSNQPQHF
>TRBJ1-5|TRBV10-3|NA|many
TGTGCCATCAGTGCCCTCAAGACGTCTAGCAATCAGCCCCAGCATTTT
CAISALKTSSNQPQHF
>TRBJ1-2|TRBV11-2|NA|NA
TGTGCCAGCAGCCGGGCAGGGCATAGAAGCGCCTTC
CASSRAGHRSAF
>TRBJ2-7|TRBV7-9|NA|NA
TGTGCCAGCAAGTCGCGGACCGACTACGAGCAGTACTTC
CASKSRTDYEQYF
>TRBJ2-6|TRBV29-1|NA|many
TGCAGCGTTGAAGAGCTAACGATTGGGGCCAACGTCCTGACTTTC
CSVEELTIGANVLTF
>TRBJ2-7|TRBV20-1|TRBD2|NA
TGCAGTGCTAGTGCTAGCGGGAGGTCCTACGAGCAGTACTTC
CSASASGRSYEQYF
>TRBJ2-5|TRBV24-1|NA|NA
TGTGCCAGCAGTCCCGAGAGGGCCAAAGGGACCCAGTACTTC
CASSPERAKGTQYF
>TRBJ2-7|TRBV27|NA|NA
TGTGCCAGCAGTCACTCCAACGAGCAGTACTTC
CASSHSNEQYF
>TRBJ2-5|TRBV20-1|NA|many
TGCAGTGCCCAGGGACCCCTGGGATCCCAGTACTTC
CSAQGPLGSQYF
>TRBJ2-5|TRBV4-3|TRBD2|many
TGCGCCAGCAGCCAAGATCGGCTAGCGGGGGGGCTGAGGAAGACCCAGTACTTC
CASSQDRLAGGLRKTQYF
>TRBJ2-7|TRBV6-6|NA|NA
TGTGCCAGCAGTTACTCGGACAGAACCGAGCAGTACTTC
CASSYSDRTEQYF
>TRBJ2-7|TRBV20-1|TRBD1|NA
TGCAGTGCTAGAGATTTTCAGGGGGCGAGAATCCAGGGGCAGTACTTC
CSARDFQGARIQGQYF
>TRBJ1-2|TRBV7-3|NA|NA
TGCGCCAGCAGCCAAGGTGATACAGGGAGTGGCTACACCTTC
CASSQGDTGSGYTF
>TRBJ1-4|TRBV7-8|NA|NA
TGTGCCAGCAGCTTTTTTTACGGGGCAGGGGAAGGTGAAAAACTGTTTTTT
CASSFFYGAGEGEKLFF
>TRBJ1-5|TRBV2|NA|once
TGTGCCAGCACCAAGCAGGGGCCAGTGTCAAGTCAGCCCCAGCATTTT
CASTKQGPVSSQPQHF
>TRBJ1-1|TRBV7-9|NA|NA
TGTGCCAGCAACCCGCAGGGAGTTGAGGGGTACACTGAAGCTTTCTTT
CASNPQGVEGYTEAFF
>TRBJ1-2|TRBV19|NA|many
TGTGCCAGCCGCAACCCACTACGCCGCTATGGCTACACCTTC
CASRNPLRRYGYTF
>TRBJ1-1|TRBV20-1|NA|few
TGCAGTGCCCTCGGCCCCGTAAGCGTTGAAGCTTTCTTT
CSALGPVSVEAFF
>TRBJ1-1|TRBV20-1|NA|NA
TGCAGTGCTAGAGGTTTGAGACAGGAGAACACTGAAGCTTTCTTT
CSARGLRQENTEAFF
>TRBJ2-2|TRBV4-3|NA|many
TGCGCCAGCAGCGGGCCGGGGACCGGGGAGCTGTTTTTT
CASSGPGTGELFF
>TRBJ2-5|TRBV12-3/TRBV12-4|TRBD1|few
TGTGCCAGCAGTGAGACTGACAGGGTTTCGTACTTC
CASSETDRVSYF
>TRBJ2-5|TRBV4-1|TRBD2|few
TGTGCCAGCAGCCAAGAGGTCCGGACTAGCGGGGGAGTGGGGGAGACCCAGTACTTC
CASSQEVRTSGGVGETQYF
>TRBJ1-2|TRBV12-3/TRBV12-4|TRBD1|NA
TGTGCTAGTGGCGGACAGGGGGACTATGGCTACACCTTC
CASGGQGDYGYTF
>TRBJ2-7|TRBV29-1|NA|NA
TGCAGCGTCTCACTTCGAGGGGGGTCGAGCGAGCAGTACTTC
CSVSLRGGSSEQYF
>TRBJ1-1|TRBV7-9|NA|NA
TGTGCCAGCAGTCCCCATACAGGGAGAGAAGCTTTCTTT
CASSPHTGREAFF
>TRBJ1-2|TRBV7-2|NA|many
TGTGCCAGCAGCCCCTCAAATATTGAGGTGCCCTATGGCTACACCTTC
CASSPSNIEVPYGYTF
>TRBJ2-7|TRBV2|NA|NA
TGTGCCAGCAGCTCCCCTCTCCGGGGCGAGCAGTACTTC
CASSSPLRGEQYF
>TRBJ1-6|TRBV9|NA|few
TGTGCCAGCAGCGTTGAGGACGGAAATTCACCCCTCCACTTT
CASSVEDGNSPLHF
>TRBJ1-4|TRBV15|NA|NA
TGTGCCACCAGCACCACCGCGGACGGGGATCTAAGGGGAAAACTGTTTTTT
CATSTTADGDLRGKLFF
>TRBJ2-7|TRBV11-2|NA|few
TGTGCCAGCAGCTTGGACAAAACAGGGTTGAGGGAGCAGTACTTC
CASSLDKTGLREQYF
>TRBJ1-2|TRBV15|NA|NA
TGTGCCACCACGCTAGGGACGGACTATGGCTACACCTTC
CATTLGTDYGYTF
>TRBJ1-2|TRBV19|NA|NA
TGTGCCAGTAGTCCAGGACACGCCGCGACTAACTATGGCTACACCTTC
CASSPGHAATNYGYTF
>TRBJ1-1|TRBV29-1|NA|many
TGCAGCGTTGATTTGGATCAGAACACTGAAGCTTTCTTT
CSVDLDQNTEAFF
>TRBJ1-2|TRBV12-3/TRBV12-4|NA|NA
TGTGCCAGCACCCCTCGGGGCGATGGCTACACCTTC
CASTPRGDGYTF
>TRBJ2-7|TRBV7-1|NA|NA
TGTGCCAGCAGCTCGGACGCGGCAATCCACGAGCAGTACTTC
CASSSDAAIHEQYF
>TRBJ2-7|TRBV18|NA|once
TGTGCCAGCTCACCACCGTCTGGCGGGCAGTACTTC
CASSPPSGGQYF
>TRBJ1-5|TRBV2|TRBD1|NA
TGTGCCAGCAGCCAGACGCGACAGGGGGAGTGGGAGACCCAGCATTTT
CASSQTRQGEWETQHF
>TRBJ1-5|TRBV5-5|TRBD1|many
TGTGCCAGCAGCCAGGGGACAGGGAGTCAGCCCCAGCATTTT
CASSQGTGSQPQHF
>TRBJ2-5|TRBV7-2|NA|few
TGTGCCAGCAGCTTAGGAGCCGGTATCTTAGAGACCCAGTACTTC
CASSLGAGILETQYF
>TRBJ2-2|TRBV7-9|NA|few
TGTGCCAGCAGCTTACATTCCGGGGGCGAAGGCGGGGAGCTGTTTTTT
CASSLHSGGEGGELFF